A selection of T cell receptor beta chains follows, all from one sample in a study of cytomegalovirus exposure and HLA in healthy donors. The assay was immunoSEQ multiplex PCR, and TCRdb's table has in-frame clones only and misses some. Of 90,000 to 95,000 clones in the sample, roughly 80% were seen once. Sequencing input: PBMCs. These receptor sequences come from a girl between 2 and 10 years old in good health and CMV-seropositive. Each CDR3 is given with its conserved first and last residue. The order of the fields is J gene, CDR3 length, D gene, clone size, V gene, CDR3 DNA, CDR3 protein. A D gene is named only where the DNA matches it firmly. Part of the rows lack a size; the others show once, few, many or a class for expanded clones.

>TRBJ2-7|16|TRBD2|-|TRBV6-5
TGTGCCAGCAGTTACTCGAAGACAGGCGGGAGGATCCAGCAGTACTTC
CASSYSKTGGRIQQYF
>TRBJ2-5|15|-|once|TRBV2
TGTGCCAGCAGTGAACCGTCGGGAGCGCCCGAGACCCAGTACTTC
CASSEPSGAPETQYF
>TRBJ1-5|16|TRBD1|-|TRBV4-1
TGCGCCAGCAGCCAAGAAGCCAGGGGGCAGAATCAGCCCCAGCATTTT
CASSQEARGQNQPQHF
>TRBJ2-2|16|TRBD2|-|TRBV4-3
TGCGCCAGCAGCCAAGATGGCCGGGGAGGGGCCGGGGAGCTGTTTTTT
CASSQDGRGGAGELFF
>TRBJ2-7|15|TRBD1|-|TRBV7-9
TGTGCCAGCACCAGGCGGGACAGGAGCTCCTACGAGCAGTACTTC
CASTRRDRSSYEQYF
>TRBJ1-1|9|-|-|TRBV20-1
TGCAGTGCTCTATGGGAAGCTTTCTTT
CSALWEAFF
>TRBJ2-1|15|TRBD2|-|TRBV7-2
TGTGCCAGCAGGCCTCCTAGCGGGGGCTACAATGAGCAGTTCTTC
CASRPPSGGYNEQFF
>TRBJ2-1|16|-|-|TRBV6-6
TGTGCCAGCAGTTACACGCGTTTAGCCGGAGGAGTTGAGCAGTTCTTC
CASSYTRLAGGVEQFF
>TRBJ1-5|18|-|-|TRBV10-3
TGTGCCATCAGTGAGGGTCTGGTAGCAGGGATACTGGGTCAGCCCCAGCATTTT
CAISEGLVAGILGQPQHF
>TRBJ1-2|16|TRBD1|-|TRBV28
TGTGCCAGCATCGCCGGGGACAGGGTAGTTGGGGATGGCTACACCTTC
CASIAGDRVVGDGYTF
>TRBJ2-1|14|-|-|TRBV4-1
TGCGCCAGCAGCCAAGCAGGATCTTACAATGAGCAGTTCTTC
CASSQAGSYNEQFF
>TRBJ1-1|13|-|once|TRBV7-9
TGTGCCAGCAGCTTGGGGCAGAACACTGAAGCTTTCTTT
CASSLGQNTEAFF
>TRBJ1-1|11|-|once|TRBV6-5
TGTGCCAGCAGTCAGGGGTCGGGAGCTTTCTTT
CASSQGSGAFF
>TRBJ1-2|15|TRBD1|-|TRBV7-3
TGTGCCAGCAGCGCTAGCCCCGGGACAGGAGGTGGCTACACCTTC
CASSASPGTGGGYTF
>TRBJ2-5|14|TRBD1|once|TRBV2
TGTGCCAGCAGTGAAGGACAGGGTGTCGGGACCCAGTACTTC
CASSEGQGVGTQYF
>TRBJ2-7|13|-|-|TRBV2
TGTGCCAGCAGTGGGGGACTGGACTACGAGCAGTACTTC
CASSGGLDYEQYF
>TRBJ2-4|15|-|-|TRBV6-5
TGTGCCAGCAGTTACTCGAGGGGGACCAAAAACATTCAGTACTTC
CASSYSRGTKNIQYF
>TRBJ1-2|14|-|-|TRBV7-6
TGTGCCAGCAGCCCCGGGGGGGGCGTCTATGGCTACACCTTC
CASSPGGGVYGYTF
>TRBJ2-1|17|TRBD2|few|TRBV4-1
TGCGCCAGCAGCCAATGGTCTAGCGGGGGTTCCTACAATGAGCAGTTCTTC
CASSQWSSGGSYNEQFF
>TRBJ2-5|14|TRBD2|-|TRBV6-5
TGTGCCAGCAGTCGGAAGGTGGGAGGGGAGACCCAGTACTTC
CASSRKVGGETQYF
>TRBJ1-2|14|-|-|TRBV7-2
TGTGCCAGCAGCTTAGCCAGTACAGGGCCCGGCTACACCTTC
CASSLASTGPGYTF
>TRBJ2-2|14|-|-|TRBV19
TGTGCCAGTAGTCCCCGGGGGAACACCGGGGAGCTGTTTTTT
CASSPRGNTGELFF
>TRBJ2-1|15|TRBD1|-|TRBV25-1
TGTGCCAGCAGTGAAGGGGGGACAGGGGGCAATGAGCAGTTCTTC
CASSEGGTGGNEQFF
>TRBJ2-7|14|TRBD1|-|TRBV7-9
TGTGCCAGCAGCTCAACGGGACAGGCCTACGAGCAGTACTTC
CASSSTGQAYEQYF
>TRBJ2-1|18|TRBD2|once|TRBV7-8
TGTGCCAGCAGCCCAACCCGGACTAGCGGTAGCTCCTACAATGAGCAGTTCTTC
CASSPTRTSGSSYNEQFF
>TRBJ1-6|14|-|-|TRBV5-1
TGCGCCAGCAGCTTGGGGCAGGGATTTTCACCCCTCCACTTT
CASSLGQGFSPLHF
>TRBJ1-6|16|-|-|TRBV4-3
TGCGCCAGCAGCCAAGCGAGGCGGGATGATAATTCACCCCTCCACTTT
CASSQARRDDNSPLHF
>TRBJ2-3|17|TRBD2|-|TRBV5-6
TGTGCCAGCAGCTTCTTTAGAGGGAGGGATAGCACAGATACGCAGTATTTT
CASSFFRGRDSTDTQYF
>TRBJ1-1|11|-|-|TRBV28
TGTGCCAGCAGTTTGGGCAGTGAAGCTTTCTTT
CASSLGSEAFF
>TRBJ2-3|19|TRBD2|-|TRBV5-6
TGTGCCAGCAGCTTGGGGCCGTGGACTAGCGGGAGTCACACAGATACGCAGTATTTT
CASSLGPWTSGSHTDTQYF
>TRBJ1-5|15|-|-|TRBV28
TGTGCCAGCAGTTTAGTATTCGGGAGCAATCAGCCCCAGCATTTT
CASSLVFGSNQPQHF
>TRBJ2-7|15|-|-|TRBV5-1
TGCGCCAGCAGCTTGATGGCATCCAGCTCCTACGAGCAGTACTTC
CASSLMASSSYEQYF
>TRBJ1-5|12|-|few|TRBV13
TGTGCCAGCAGCTTGAGGGATCAGCCCCAGCATTTT
CASSLRDQPQHF
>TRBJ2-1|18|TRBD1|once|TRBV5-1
TGCGCCAGCAGCTTGTCTCCCGCCGGTGGTACGTACTCCACAGGGGAGTTCTTC
CASSLSPAGGTYSTGEFF
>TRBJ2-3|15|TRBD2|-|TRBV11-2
TGTGCCAGCAGCGAACTAGCGGGAGCTTCGGATACGCAGTATTTT
CASSELAGASDTQYF
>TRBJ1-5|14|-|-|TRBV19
TGTGCCTGTACTGGGGCAGGGGTCAATCAGCCCCAGCATTTT
CACTGAGVNQPQHF
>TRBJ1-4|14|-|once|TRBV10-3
TGTGCCATCAGTGATTTACCGGGACAAGGAAAACTGTTTTTT
CAISDLPGQGKLFF